These 32 T cell receptor beta chains originate from one sample sequenced in a study of OX40 agonist ivuxolimab in advanced cancers. The method was immunoSEQ multiplex PCR; TCRdb's version includes in-frame clones alone and lacks a portion of them. The table has tens of thousands of clones, 80% to 95% seen once; the top ten hold roughly a quarter. The specimen comprised CD4+ or CD8+ T cells sorted from blood, sampled in a trial of the OX40 agonist ivuxolimab. The origin of the receptors is an adult with an advanced solid tumor such as melanoma, head and neck, liver or kidney cancer.

This clone was observed a single time. The rearrangement joins TRBV18 to TRBJ2-2; 7 nucleotides agree with TRBD2. The CDR3 is made up of 15 amino acids. CDR1 is KGHSH, CDR2 LQKENI, per germline. After removal of 6 bases from V and 4 bases from J, the junction contained 8 bases not matched to a gene. The CDR3 loop reads CASSPGGRFTGELFF. CDR3 sequence (DNA): TGTGCCAGCTCTCCAGGCGGGAGATTCACCGGGGAGCTGTTTTTT.

This chain uses TRBV9 with TRBJ2-1, with TRBD2 matching over 9 bases. The CDR3 consists of 14 residues. V was clipped by 0 bases and J by 5 bases; unmatched bases: 0. CDR1 is SGDLS and CDR2 is YYNGEE in the germline V gene. CDR3 residues: CASSVGLADNEQFF. The CDR3, as DNA: TGTGCCAGCAGCGTAGGACTAGCGGACAATGAGCAGTTCTTC.

The rearrangement joins TRBV27 to TRBJ2-1; D gene ambiguous. The CDR3 extends over 16 amino acids. Germline CDR1 reads MNHEY; CDR2 reads SMNVEV (reference sequence). Trimming shortened V by 1 base and J by 2 bases, and 12 bases separated the two germline ends. CDR3 in DNA: TGTGCCAGCAGTTTATGGAGTACGGAAACCTACAATGAGCAGTTCTTC. It codes for CASSLWSTETYNEQFF.

On this clone: The junction shows a germline mismatch at one end, possibly a read error. This chain joins TRBV7-7 and TRBJ2-7; D not resolved. Germline CDR1 reads SSHAT; CDR2 reads FNYEAQ (reference sequence). The CDR3 contains 15 residues. CDR3 loop: CASSLKYGNSYEQYF. CDR3 DNA sequence: TGTGCTAGCAGCTTAAAGTACGGCAACTCCTACGAGCAGTACTTC.

This clone was picked up one time. V gene TRBV6-1 combines with J gene TRBJ1-4; D not resolved. Trimming left V 5 bases short and J 8 bases short, with 18 bases between. Germline-derived CDR1 and CDR2 are MNHNS and SASEGT. The CDR3 consists of 15 residues. The CDR3, as DNA: TGTGCCAGCAGTCCCCAACGTGGAAGTTGGGAAAAACTGTTTTTT. Residues: CASSPQRGSWEKLFF.

The rearrangement uses TRBV7-8 and TRBJ2-1; 8 bases agree with TRBD2. Trimming cost V 5 bases and J 9 bases; bases outside gene matches: 15. Germline CDR1 is SGHVS and CDR2 is FQNEAQ. CDR3 size: 16 residues. CDR3 nucleotide sequence: TGTGCCAGCAGCCCAGATCAAGGGACTAGGGTTCGTGAGCAGTTCTTC. It is translated as CASSPDQGTRVREQFF.

V and J are TRBV28 and TRBJ1-1; 7 bases align to TRBD1. Germline CDR1 MDHEN, CDR2 SYDVKM. This CDR3 is built from 16 residues. V shed 4 bases, J shed 0 bases, and the junction held 8 bases outside the gene matches. The CDR3 loop is CASSSPPTGVNTEAFF. The CDR3 DNA sequence: TGTGCCAGCAGTTCCCCCCCCACAGGGGTGAACACTGAAGCTTTCTTT.

J is TRBJ2-1 and V is TRBV19; 10 positions match TRBD2. The length of the CDR3 is 14 residues. Germline V lookup: CDR1 LNHDA, CDR2 SQIVND (reference sequence). The V segment lost 7 bases and the J segment 6 bases; nucleotides outside the gene matches: 6. The CDR3 DNA reads TGTGCCAGTAATATGGCTAGCGGGAGCAATGAGCAGTTCTTC. Amino acid sequence: CASNMASGSNEQFF. The variable domain in full, completed from reference TRBV19 and TRBJ2-1, reads DGGITQSPKYLFRKEGQNVTLSCEQNLNHDAMYWYRQDPGQGLRLIYYSQIVNDFQKGDIAEGYSVSREKKESFPLTVTSAQKNPTAFYLCASNMASGSNEQFFGPGTRLTVL.

CDR3 sequence reads: CASSVASGGSTDTQYF. For the CDR3, the DNA is TGTGCCAGCAGCGTAGCAAGCGGGGGGAGCACAGATACGCAGTATTTT. This sequence joins TRBV9 and TRBJ2-3; 9 bases are a match to TRBD2. The J segment lost 0 bases and the V segment lost 0 bases, leaving 2 bases of the junction unmatched. Germline-derived CDR1 and CDR2 are SGDLS and YYNGEE. The CDR3 spans 16 residues.

This sequence joins TRBV9 and TRBJ2-1; D is ambiguous. The CDR3 totals 14 residues. The V gene's germline CDR1 is SGDLS and CDR2 YYNGEE. Trimming cost V 3 bases and J 2 bases, with 9 bases left between them. CDR3 sequence reads: CASSDLRPYNEQFF. CDR3 sequence (DNA): TGTGCCAGCAGCGACTTGCGGCCCTACAATGAGCAGTTCTTC.

The chain links TRBV9 to TRBJ2-6, with D unresolved. Trimming took 3 bases from V and 0 from J, leaving 7 bases between them. The CDR3 is 15 amino acids. Per the germline V gene, CDR1 is SGDLS and CDR2 is YYNGEE. CDR3 sequence (DNA): TGTGCCAGCAGCGCCGTTAGCTCTGGGGCCAACGTCCTGACTTTC. This codes for CASSAVSSGANVLTF.

The CDR3 protein is CASSVNGLAGPNEQFF. Written as DNA, the CDR3 is TGTGCCAGCAGCGTAAATGGACTAGCGGGGCCCAATGAGCAGTTCTTC. The V and J genes are TRBV9 and TRBJ2-1; 12 positions agree with TRBD2. Germline V lookup: CDR1 SGDLS, CDR2 YYNGEE. The CDR3 totals 16 residues. After removal of 1 base from V and 6 bases from J, the junction contained 5 bases not matched to a gene.

The chain employs TRBV9 and TRBJ2-7; 9 bases are shared with TRBD2. The CDR3 contains 15 residues. The junction had 3 bases not matched to a gene; V was cut back by 0 bases and J by 2 bases. CDR1 is SGDLS, CDR2 YYNGEE, per germline. This CDR3 reads CASSVGSGSPYEQYF. Here the CDR3 DNA reads TGTGCCAGCAGCGTAGGTAGCGGGAGTCCCTACGAGCAGTACTTC.

This clone was detected only once. The rearrangement links TRBV4-1 to TRBJ2-1; 11 bases match TRBD1. V lost 0 bases, J lost 4 bases, and 2 bases stayed unmatched. The CDR3 is 16 residues long. The germline gives CDR1 MGHRA, CDR2 YSYEKL. CDR3 bases: TGCGCCAGCAGCCAAGACCGGGACAGGGGGTACAATGAGCAGTTCTTC. Amino acids: CASSQDRDRGYNEQFF.

This clone was seen just once. The chain carries TRBV9 and TRBJ2-2; no firm D call. The germline gives CDR1 SGDLS, CDR2 YYNGEE. The CDR3 runs to 17 residues. Trimming left V 0 bases short and J 4 bases short, with 16 bases between. The CDR3 loop is CASSVVISPRSTGELFF. The CDR3 DNA reads as TGTGCCAGCAGCGTAGTAATTAGCCCCCGGTCCACCGGGGAGCTGTTTTTT.

This sequence joins TRBV28 and TRBJ1-5; D is unclear. The V and J ends lost 4 bases and 0 bases respectively, with 10 bases between them. CDR3 size: 15 residues. Germline CDR1 is MDHEN and CDR2 is SYDVKM. The CDR3 is CASSSKSYSNQPQHF. CDR3 sequence (DNA): TGTGCCAGCAGTTCTAAGTCCTATAGCAATCAGCCCCAGCATTTT.

The chain has TRBV28 and TRBJ1-5, with 8 bases matching TRBD1. Unmatched junction bases numbered 0, after V lost 0 bases and J lost 5 bases. CDR1 is MDHEN, CDR2 SYDVKM, per germline. The CDR3 is made up of 14 amino acids. The CDR3 DNA is TGTGCCAGCAGTTTATGGACAGGGGATCAGCCCCAGCATTTT. This gives the protein CASSLWTGDQPQHF.

This chain joins TRBV13 and TRBJ1-1; no firm D call. The germline CDR1 and CDR2 sequences are PRHDT and FYEKMQ (reference sequence). V lost 3 bases and J lost 8, with 7 bases in between. The CDR3 length is 11 residues. CDR3 coding DNA: TGTGCCAGCAGCTTTTCGGGGGAAGCTTTCTTT. This translates into CASSFSGEAFF.

V gene TRBV4-1 combines with J gene TRBJ2-7, with 7 bases matching TRBD2. There are 15 residues in the CDR3. Germline V gene sequence: CDR1 MGHRA, CDR2 YSYEKL. J gave up 2 bases and V 3 bases, and 7 bases lay outside the gene matches. CDR3 in DNA: TGCGCCAGCAGCCATCGGAATAGCGGGCCCTACGAGCAGTACTTC. This sequence encodes CASSHRNSGPYEQYF.

The chain joins TRBV27 to TRBJ2-1; TRBD2 matches at 7 bases. Per the germline V gene, CDR1 is MNHEY and CDR2 is SMNVEV (reference sequence). With 4 bases clipped from V and 0 bases from J, the junction kept 6 bases outside the gene matches. The CDR3 covers 16 residues. The CDR3 loop is CASSSPGLPSYNEQFF. CDR3 bases: TGTGCCAGCAGTTCTCCGGGACTACCCTCCTACAATGAGCAGTTCTTC.

V usage is TRBV7-9 and J usage is TRBJ2-1, with D perhaps TRBD1 or TRBD2 (5 bases each). The CDR3 runs 16 residues. The V and J ends lost 6 bases and 0 bases respectively, with 15 bases between them. The germline V gene encodes CDR1 SEHNR and CDR2 FQNEAQ (reference sequence). The CDR3 DNA follows: TGTGCCAGCAGTCCGCTTAAGGGGAGCTCCTACAATGAGCAGTTCTTC. This translates into CASSPLKGSSYNEQFF. The whole variable domain, remainder taken from reference TRBV7-9 and TRBJ2-1, is DTGVSQNPRHKITKRGQNVTFRCDPISEHNRLYWYRQTLGQGPEFLTYFQNEAQLEKSRLLSDRFSAERPKGSFSTLEIQRTEQGDSAMYLCASSPLKGSSYNEQFFGPGTRLTVL.

The CDR3 DNA is TGTGCCAGCAGCTTGAGGTCCTACGAGCAGTACTTC. Amino acids: CASSLRSYEQYF. This rearrangement joins TRBV5-4 to TRBJ2-7; D is unclear. The ends were cut back, 1 base at V and 1 base at J, with 3 bases in the middle. From germline, CDR1 is SGHNT and CDR2 YYREEE (reference sequence). This CDR3 comprises 12 residues.

The chain carries TRBV2 and TRBJ2-7; D might be TRBD1 (6 bases). Germline V gives CDR1 SNHLY, CDR2 FYNNEI. V was shortened by 2 bases and J by 0 bases, with 20 bases between the two germline ends. This CDR3 spans 18 amino acids. CDR3 coding DNA: TGTGCCAGCAGTGAATTCGGACAGCTATCCCTTGTCTCCTACGAGCAGTACTTC. Residues: CASSEFGQLSLVSYEQYF.

This clone was detected once. The V and J genes are TRBV6-5 and TRBJ2-2, with D perhaps TRBD1 (5 bases). Deletions cut 7 bases from V and 1 base from J, with 13 bases between. This CDR3 is 15 amino acids long. From germline, CDR1 is MNHEY and CDR2 SVGAGI. The DNA of the CDR3 is TGTGCCAGCACCCAAAGAGGACAGAACACCGGGGAGCTGTTTTTT. This gives the protein CASTQRGQNTGELFF.

The gene calls are TRBV14 and TRBJ2-7; 9 bases agree with TRBD2. Germline loops: CDR1 SGHDN, CDR2 FVKESK. The CDR3 is made up of 17 amino acids. The trim removed 0 bases at V and 3 bases at J, leaving 9 bases unmatched. CDR3 nucleotides: TGTGCCAGCAGCCAAGATCCTGGTCTAGCGGGAATCTACGAGCAGTACTTC. Encoded protein: CASSQDPGLAGIYEQYF.

This chain joins TRBV28 and TRBJ2-5; 7 nucleotides match TRBD2. V was pared by 4 bases and J by 6 bases, with 8 bases of the junction left unmatched. CDR3 length: 14 residues. Germline V gene sequence: CDR1 MDHEN, CDR2 SYDVKM. CDR3 residues: CASSSEEGGKTQYF. The DNA of the CDR3 is TGTGCCAGCAGTTCGGAGGAGGGAGGGAAGACCCAGTACTTC.

V is TRBV7-9 and J is TRBJ2-7; D remains ambiguous. Trimming pared 5 bases from V and 6 bases from J, leaving 8 bases between. The CDR3 spans 11 residues. CDR1 SEHNR and CDR2 FQNEAQ come from the germline V gene (reference sequence). CDR3 residues: CASSPSIEQYF. DNA of the CDR3: TGTGCCAGCAGCCCCTCGATCGAGCAGTACTTC.

The chain employs TRBV5-5 and TRBJ2-7; D remains ambiguous. Deletions cut 1 base from V and 3 bases from J, with 17 bases between. CDR1 and CDR2 (germline): SGHKS, YYEKEE (reference sequence). This CDR3 is built from 16 residues. The CDR3 nucleotides are TGTGCCAGCAGCTTGTATTTGTCTTCGAATCTCTACGAGCAGTACTTC. Its protein is CASSLYLSSNLYEQYF.

V and J are TRBV4-3 and TRBJ1-4; 8 bases fit TRBD1. The V gene's germline CDR1 is LGHNA and CDR2 YSLEER. The CDR3 has 17 residues. The V and J ends lost 2 bases and 1 base, in that order; junction bases with no gene match: 6. DNA for the CDR3: TGCGCCAGCAGCCAATACAACAGGGGGAGAACTAATGAAAAACTGTTTTTT. Translating gives CASSQYNRGRTNEKLFF.

The chain has TRBV28 and TRBJ2-6, with D hard to call. The germline CDR1 and CDR2 sequences are MDHEN and SYDVKM. The ends were cut back, 7 bases at V and 0 bases at J, with 10 bases in the middle. CDR3 size: 15 residues. CDR3 sequence: CASNSVLSGANVLTF. In DNA form, the CDR3 reads TGTGCCAGCAACTCAGTCCTCTCTGGGGCCAACGTCCTGACTTTC. Variable domain in full (rest from reference TRBV28 and TRBJ2-6): DVKVTQSSRYLVKRTGEKVFLECVQDMDHENMFWYRQDPGLGLRLIYFSYDVKMKEKGDIPEGYSVSREKKERFSLILESASTNQTSMYLCASNSVLSGANVLTFGAGSRLTVL.

V and J are TRBV29-1 and TRBJ2-1; possibly TRBD2 for D (5 bases). CDR1 is SQVTM and CDR2 is ANQGSEA in the germline V gene. V lost 4 bases and J 8 bases, leaving 12 bases between the germline ends. This CDR3 comprises 12 residues. CDR3 sequence: CSVVLVAHEQFF. In DNA, the CDR3 is TGCAGCGTTGTACTAGTTGCCCATGAGCAGTTCTTC.

The gene calls are TRBV19 and TRBJ2-1, with 8 bases identical to TRBD2. The CDR3 runs to 16 residues. CDR1 LNHDA and CDR2 SQIVND come from the germline V gene (reference sequence). The trim removed 0 bases at V and 4 bases at J, leaving 5 bases unmatched. This chain's CDR3 is CASSIDLAGLYNEQFF. The CDR3 DNA is TGTGCCAGTAGTATAGACTTAGCGGGATTGTACAATGAGCAGTTCTTC.